Sequencing of this TCR beta chain was carried out in a study of T cell changes during pregnancy in multiple sclerosis. Some clones are missing from TCRdb's copy, which holds only in-frame ones; the method was immunoSEQ multiplex PCR. The data contain under 70,000 clones, more than 80% of them singletons. Sequencing was performed on CD4+ T cells from peripheral blood mononuclear cells, taken after pregnancy. The sequence was collected from a female donor in good health, enrolled as a control in a pregnancy study.

CDR3 DNA sequence: TGTGCCAGCAGTGGGACACAGGGCGCGAACTATGGCTACACCTTC. Its protein product is CASSGTQGANYGYTF. J is TRBJ1-2 and V is TRBV25-1; D is perhaps TRBD1 (6 bases). The germline gives CDR1 MGHDK, CDR2 SYGVNS. Trimming shortened V by 4 bases and J by 2 bases, and 14 bases separated the two germline ends. This CDR3 is built from 15 residues.